What follows are 21 T cell receptor beta chains derived from one specimen sequenced in a study of PD-L1 blockade in urothelial cancer. Assay: immunoSEQ multiplex PCR; the TCRdb copy retains only in-frame clones and omits some. The sample consists of tens of thousands of clones, 82% of them appearing once. This sample's time point: pretreatment peripheral blood. The sequences come from PBMCs, collected around atezolizumab (anti-PD-L1) treatment. The receptors were gathered from a man in his forties or fifties with urothelial cancer.

To note about this clone: Germline and junction disagree at one end, which may indicate a read error. The gene calls are TRBV7-7 and TRBJ2-2, with 7 bases that match TRBD2. The CDR3 totals 16 residues. CDR1 is SSHAT, CDR2 FNYEAQ, per germline (reference sequence). CDR3 sequence: CASSPRGRQVAGELFF. The CDR3 region has the DNA TGTGCTAGCAGCCCGCGCGGGAGACAAGTGGCCGGGGAGCTGTTTTTT. The full variable domain, rest sourced from reference TRBV7-7 and TRBJ2-2, is GAGVSQSPRYKVTKRGQDVTLRCDPISSHATLYWYQQALGQGPEFLTYFNYEAQPDKSGLPSDRFSAERPEGSISTLTIQRTEQRDSAMYRCASSPRGRQVAGELFFGEGSRLTVL.

This clone was counted a single time. The chain couples TRBV6-1 to TRBJ1-2; perhaps TRBD1 as D (5 bases). With 6 bases removed from V and 2 bases from J, the gap between germline ends came to 13 bases. The CDR3 has 14 amino acids. CDR1 is MNHNS, CDR2 SASEGT, per germline. The CDR3 DNA reads TGTGCCAGCAGATACAAACAGGAAAACTATGGCTACACCTTC. As protein: CASRYKQENYGYTF.

The chain recombines TRBV10-1 with TRBJ1-1; no clear D gene. Germline assignment: CDR1 WNHNN and CDR2 SYGVQD (reference sequence). V lost 2 bases and J 3 bases, leaving 7 bases between the germline ends. The CDR3 has 13 residues. CDR3 bases: TGCGCCAGCAGTGAGCCTGGAGACACTGAAGCTTTCTTT. Its protein is CASSEPGDTEAFF.

Points on this clone: This sequence may be a read error, since a much larger clone differs from it by one base. The V gene is TRBV7-2, the J gene TRBJ1-5, with D perhaps matching TRBD1 (5 bases). Trimming cost V 4 bases and J 4 bases, with 8 bases left between them. Germline V gene lookup returns CDR1 SGHTA and CDR2 FQGNSA. There are 13 residues in the CDR3. The CDR3 DNA follows: TGTGCCAGCAGCTCACAGGATAATCAGCCCCAGCATTTT. It is translated as CASSSQDNQPQHF.

In its sample, this clone was seen once. The chain carries TRBV29-1 and TRBJ1-4, with D unresolved. The V gene lost 7 bases and the J gene lost 3 bases, with 9 bases spanning the gap. This CDR3 has 12 residues. From germline, CDR1 is SQVTM and CDR2 ANQGSEA. CDR3 bases: TGCAGCGGACGGCAGGCTAATGAAAAACTGTTTTTT. Its translation: CSGRQANEKLFF.

V gene TRBV19 combines with J gene TRBJ1-6; possibly TRBD1 for D (6 bases). Looked up from germline, CDR1 is LNHDA and CDR2 is SQIVND (reference sequence). The CDR3 is 15 amino acids. Trimming stripped 4 bases from V and 5 bases from J, with 12 bases between. The CDR3 loop is CASSTRTVDNSPLHF. Written as DNA, the CDR3 is TGTGCCAGTAGTACCAGGACAGTGGATAATTCACCCCTCCACTTT.

The chain couples TRBV6-5 to TRBJ1-2, with 7 bases identical to TRBD1. The CDR3 is 13 residues long. V lost 0 bases to trimming and J lost 10 bases; unmatched junction nucleotides: 5. CDR1 MNHEY and CDR2 SVGAGI come from the germline V gene. The CDR3 is CASSYSGGADYTF. Here the CDR3 DNA reads TGTGCCAGCAGTTACTCAGGGGGCGCCGACTACACCTTC.

The CDR3 region is CASSIGGRKLEEAFF. CDR3 bases: TGTGCCAGTAGTATCGGGGGGAGAAAACTAGAAGAAGCTTTCTTT. The rearrangement links TRBV19 to TRBJ1-1; possibly TRBD1 for D (5 bases). The CDR3 has 15 amino acids. Trimming cost V 3 bases and J 8 bases, with 19 bases left between them. The V gene's germline CDR1 is LNHDA and CDR2 SQIVND (reference sequence). Full variable domain (remainder filled in from reference TRBV19 and TRBJ1-1): DGGITQSPKYLFRKEGQNVTLSCEQNLNHDAMYWYRQDPGQGLRLIYYSQIVNDFQKGDIAEGYSVSREKKESFPLTVTSAQKNPTAFYLCASSIGGRKLEEAFFGQGTRLTVV.

This clone has a handful of counts. The chain uses TRBV6-5 and TRBJ1-1, with D perhaps TRBD1 (5 bases). The CDR3 spans 13 residues. The germline gives CDR1 MNHEY, CDR2 SVGAGI. V lost 8 bases to trimming and J lost 1 base, with 11 bases between them. The CDR3 spells CASVGRANTEAFF. The CDR3 DNA reads as TGTGCCAGCGTTGGCAGGGCGAACACTGAAGCTTTCTTT.

The gene calls are TRBV5-4 and TRBJ1-1, with 7 bases matching TRBD1. V shed 0 bases and J 5 bases; nucleotides not matched to a gene: 4. The CDR3 consists of 14 residues. Germline loops: CDR1 SGHNT, CDR2 YYREEE (reference sequence). In nucleotides, the CDR3 is TGTGCCAGCAGCTTGGTGGAGGGGGCGACTGAAGCTTTCTTT. This translates into CASSLVEGATEAFF.

The chain recombines TRBV18 with TRBJ1-1, with TRBD1 as a possible D gene (5 bases). CDR3 length equals 14 residues. The V end lost 3 bases, the J end lost 5 bases, and 13 bases lay between the germline ends. Germline V gene data show CDR1 as KGHSH and CDR2 as LQKENI. The CDR3 nucleotides are TGTGCCAGCTCACCCCCTGCGGGGCGGACTGAAGCTTTCTTT. It specifies CASSPPAGRTEAFF. Together with reference TRBV18 and TRBJ1-1, the CDR3 gives the full variable domain: NAGVMQNPRHLVRRRGQEARLRCSPMKGHSHVYWYRQLPEEGLKFMVYLQKENIIDESGMPKERFSAEFPKEGPSILRIQQVVRGDSAAYFCASSPPAGRTEAFFGQGTRLTVV.

V gene TRBV7-8 combines with J gene TRBJ1-5, with D maybe TRBD1 (5 bases). Trimming removed 5 bases from V and 0 bases from J, with 17 bases in between. The CDR3 sequence is 17 residues long. Per the germline V gene, CDR1 is SGHVS and CDR2 is FQNEAQ. The CDR3 coding sequence is TGTGCCAGCAGCCTACAGGCGACCGAGTATAGCAATCAGCCCCAGCATTTT. Translated: CASSLQATEYSNQPQHF.

This chain connects TRBV5-1 to TRBJ1-1; D unresolved. The germline V and J ends were trimmed by 3 bases and 5 bases, with 11 bases remaining between them. Germline values: CDR1 SGHRS, CDR2 YFSETQ. The CDR3 is 13 residues long. DNA for the CDR3: TGCGCCAGCAGCTCTGGATGGCGGACTGAAGCTTTCTTT. Protein product: CASSSGWRTEAFF.

This clone was recorded a few times. This chain joins TRBV27 and TRBJ2-1; 9 bases fit TRBD2. Looked up from germline, CDR1 is MNHEY and CDR2 is SMNVEV (reference sequence). Germline trimming cut 5 bases from V and 0 bases from J; bases unmatched to any gene: 5. The CDR3 runs 16 residues. This CDR3 is CASSPNSGSSYNEQFF. CDR3 nucleotide sequence: TGTGCCAGCAGTCCCAATAGCGGGAGCTCCTACAATGAGCAGTTCTTC.

This clone is termed medium-sized. The genes are TRBV15 and TRBJ1-6; TRBD1 agrees at 8 bases. The CDR3 is made up of 14 amino acids. CDR1 LNHNV and CDR2 YYDKDF come from the germline V gene (reference sequence). The junction had 6 bases not matched to a gene; V was cut back by 3 bases and J by 11 bases. The CDR3 spells CATSSRTGSTPLHF. The CDR3 DNA follows: TGTGCCACCAGCAGTAGGACAGGGAGTACACCCCTCCACTTT.

The chain has TRBV6-1 and TRBJ1-2; weak D call: TRBD1 (6 bases). From germline, CDR1 is MNHNS and CDR2 SASEGT. CDR3 length: 15 residues. Trimming removed 6 bases at V and 0 bases at J, with 14 bases between. CDR3 in amino acids: CASSYQGSSNYGYTF. CDR3 in DNA: TGTGCCAGCAGCTACCAGGGGAGCTCTAACTATGGCTACACCTTC.

DNA for the CDR3: TGTGCCAGCAGCATTAGCGGGAGAGGAGAGACCCAGTACTTC. Amino acid sequence: CASSISGRGETQYF. This chain joins TRBV7-2 and TRBJ2-5; 9 nucleotides line up with TRBD2. The germline gives CDR1 SGHTA, CDR2 FQGNSA. The CDR3 runs to 14 residues. V lost 5 bases, J lost 4 bases, and 5 bases stayed unmatched.

This chain connects TRBV6-1 to TRBJ2-3; D possibly corresponds to TRBD2 (6 bases). V was cut by 6 bases and J by 4 bases, with 14 bases left in between. CDR1 is MNHNS and CDR2 is SASEGT in the germline V gene. This CDR3 is 14 amino acids long. The CDR3 region is CASRTSKFSDTQYF. The CDR3 coding sequence is TGTGCCAGCAGGACTAGTAAGTTCTCAGATACGCAGTATTTT.

This clone has a handful of counts. V and J are TRBV2 and TRBJ1-2; D may be TRBD1 (6 bases). CDR3 length: 15 amino acids. CDR1 and CDR2 (germline): SNHLY, FYNNEI. V lost 0 bases, J lost 2 bases, and 10 bases lay in between. The CDR3: CASSEAGGTNYGYTF. DNA of the CDR3: TGTGCCAGCAGTGAAGCAGGGGGTACAAACTATGGCTACACCTTC.

J is TRBJ2-7 and V is TRBV12-5; TRBD1 agrees at 12 bases. Germline values: CDR1 LGHNT, CDR2 FRNRAP. The junction had 4 bases not matched to a gene; V was cut back by 6 bases and J by 7 bases. The CDR3 contains 13 residues. The CDR3 loop is CASGKGQGAEQYF. The DNA of the CDR3 is TGTGCTAGTGGCAAGGGACAGGGGGCAGAGCAGTACTTC.

The CDR3 DNA is TGTGCCAGCTCCCCTACCGGGACAGCATACTACGAGCAGTACGTC. This gives the protein CASSPTGTAYYEQYV. The chain links TRBV18 to TRBJ2-7; 7 bases match TRBD1. This CDR3 has 15 amino acids. CDR1 KGHSH and CDR2 LQKENI come from the germline V gene. The V and J ends lost 6 bases and 3 bases, in that order; junction bases with no gene match: 11.